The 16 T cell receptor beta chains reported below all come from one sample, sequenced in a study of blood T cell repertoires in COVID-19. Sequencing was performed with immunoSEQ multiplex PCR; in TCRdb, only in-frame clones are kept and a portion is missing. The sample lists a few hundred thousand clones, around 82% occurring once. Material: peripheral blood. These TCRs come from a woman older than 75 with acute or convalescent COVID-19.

In nucleotides, the CDR3 is TGTGCCAGCAGCTTACCCGGACTAGATGATACGCAGTATTTT. This gives the protein CASSLPGLDDTQYF. The genes are TRBV7-2 and TRBJ2-3; 7 bases are a match to TRBD2. The germline CDR1 and CDR2 sequences are SGHTA and FQGNSA. This CDR3 has 14 amino acids. V shed 2 bases and J 6 bases; nucleotides not matched to a gene: 5.

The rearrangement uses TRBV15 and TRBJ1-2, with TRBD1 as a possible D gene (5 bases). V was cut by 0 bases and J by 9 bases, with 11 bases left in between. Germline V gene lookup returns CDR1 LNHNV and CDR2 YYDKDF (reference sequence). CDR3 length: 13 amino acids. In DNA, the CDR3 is TGTGCCACCAGCAGAGAGGCAGGGTGGCGCTACACCTTC. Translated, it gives CATSREAGWRYTF. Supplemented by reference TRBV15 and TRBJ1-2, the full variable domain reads DAMVIQNPRYQVTQFGKPVTLSCSQTLNHNVMYWYQQKSSQAPKLLFHYYDKDFNNEADTPDNFQSRRPNTSFCFLDIRSPGLGDTAMYLCATSREAGWRYTFGSGTRLTVV.

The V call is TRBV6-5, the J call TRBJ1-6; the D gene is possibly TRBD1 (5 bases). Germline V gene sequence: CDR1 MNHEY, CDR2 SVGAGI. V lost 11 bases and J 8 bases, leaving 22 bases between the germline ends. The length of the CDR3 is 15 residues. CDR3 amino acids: CAVRRAGGGYSPLHF. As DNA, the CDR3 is TGTGCCGTAAGGAGGGCCGGCGGGGGTTATTCACCCCTCCACTTT.

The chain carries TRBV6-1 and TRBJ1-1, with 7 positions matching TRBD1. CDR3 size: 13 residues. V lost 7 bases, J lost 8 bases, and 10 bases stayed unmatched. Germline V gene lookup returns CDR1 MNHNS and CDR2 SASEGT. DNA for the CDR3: TGTGCCAGCATCCCACGCAGGGGGGAAGAAGCTTTCTTT. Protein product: CASIPRRGEEAFF.

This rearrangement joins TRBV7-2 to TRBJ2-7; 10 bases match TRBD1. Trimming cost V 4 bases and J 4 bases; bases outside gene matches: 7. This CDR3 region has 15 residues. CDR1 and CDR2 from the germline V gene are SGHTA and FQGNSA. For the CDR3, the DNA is TGTGCCAGCAGCTCGCCCCGGGACAGGGGATACGAGCAGTACTTC. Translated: CASSSPRDRGYEQYF.

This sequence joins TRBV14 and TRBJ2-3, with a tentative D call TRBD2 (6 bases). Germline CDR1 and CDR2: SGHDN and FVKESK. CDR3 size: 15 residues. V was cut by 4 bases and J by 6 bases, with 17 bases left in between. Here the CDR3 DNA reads TGTGCCAGCAGCCGGACCGGGGGACGTCGCGATACGCAGTATTTT. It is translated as CASSRTGGRRDTQYF.

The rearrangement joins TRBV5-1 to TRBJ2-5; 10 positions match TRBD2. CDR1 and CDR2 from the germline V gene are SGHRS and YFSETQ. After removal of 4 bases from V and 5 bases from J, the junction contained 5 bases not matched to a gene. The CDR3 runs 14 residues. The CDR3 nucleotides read TGCGCCAGCAGCCGCGGACTAGCGGAGGAGACCCAGTACTTC. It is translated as CASSRGLAEETQYF.

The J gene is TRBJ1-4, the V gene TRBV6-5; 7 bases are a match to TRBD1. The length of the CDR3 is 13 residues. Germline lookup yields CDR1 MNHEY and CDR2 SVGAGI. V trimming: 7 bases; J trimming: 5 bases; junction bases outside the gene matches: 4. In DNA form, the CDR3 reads TGTGCCAGCACAGACAGGGCGAATGAAAAACTGTTTTTT. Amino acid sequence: CASTDRANEKLFF.

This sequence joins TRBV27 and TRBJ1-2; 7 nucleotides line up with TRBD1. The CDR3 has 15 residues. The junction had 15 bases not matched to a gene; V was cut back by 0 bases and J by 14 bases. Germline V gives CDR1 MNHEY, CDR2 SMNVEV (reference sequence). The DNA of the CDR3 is TGTGCCAGCAGTTTATCCCAAGGACCAAGGGGGCGCCAAACCTTC. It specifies CASSLSQGPRGRQTF.

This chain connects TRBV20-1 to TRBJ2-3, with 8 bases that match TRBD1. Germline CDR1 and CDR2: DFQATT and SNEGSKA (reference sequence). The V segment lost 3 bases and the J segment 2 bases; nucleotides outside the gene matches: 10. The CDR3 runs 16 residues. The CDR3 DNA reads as TGCAGTGCTAGTCGTGGACAGGGTATCTACACAGATACGCAGTATTTT. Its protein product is CSASRGQGIYTDTQYF.

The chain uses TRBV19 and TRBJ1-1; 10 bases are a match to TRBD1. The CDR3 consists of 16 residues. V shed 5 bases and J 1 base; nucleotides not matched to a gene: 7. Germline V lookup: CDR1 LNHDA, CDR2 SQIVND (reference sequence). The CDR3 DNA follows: TGTGCCAGTAGTCCGGGACAGGGGTTGGGGAACACTGAAGCTTTCTTT. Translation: CASSPGQGLGNTEAFF.

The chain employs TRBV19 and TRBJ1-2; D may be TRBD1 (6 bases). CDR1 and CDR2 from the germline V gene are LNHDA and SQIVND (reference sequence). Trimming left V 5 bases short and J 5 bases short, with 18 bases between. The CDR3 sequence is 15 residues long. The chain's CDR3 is CASSRQVPGVYGYTF. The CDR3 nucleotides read TGTGCCAGTAGTCGACAGGTCCCCGGGGTTTATGGCTACACCTTC. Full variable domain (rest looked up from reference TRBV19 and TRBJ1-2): DGGITQSPKYLFRKEGQNVTLSCEQNLNHDAMYWYRQDPGQGLRLIYYSQIVNDFQKGDIAEGYSVSREKKESFPLTVTSAQKNPTAFYLCASSRQVPGVYGYTFGSGTRLTVV.

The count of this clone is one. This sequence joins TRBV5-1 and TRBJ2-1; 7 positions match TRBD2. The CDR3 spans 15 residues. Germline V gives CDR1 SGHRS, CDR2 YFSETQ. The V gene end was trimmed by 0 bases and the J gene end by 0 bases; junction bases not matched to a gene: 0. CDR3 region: CASSLGDYSYNEQFF. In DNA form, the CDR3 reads TGCGCCAGCAGCTTGGGGGACTACTCCTACAATGAGCAGTTCTTC.

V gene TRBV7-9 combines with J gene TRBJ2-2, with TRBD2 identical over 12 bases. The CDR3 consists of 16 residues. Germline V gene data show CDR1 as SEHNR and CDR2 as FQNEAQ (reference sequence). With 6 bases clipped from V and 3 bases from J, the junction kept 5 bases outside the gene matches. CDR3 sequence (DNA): TGTGCCAGCAGATACGGACTAGCGGGATACACCGGGGAGCTGTTTTTT. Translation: CASRYGLAGYTGELFF.

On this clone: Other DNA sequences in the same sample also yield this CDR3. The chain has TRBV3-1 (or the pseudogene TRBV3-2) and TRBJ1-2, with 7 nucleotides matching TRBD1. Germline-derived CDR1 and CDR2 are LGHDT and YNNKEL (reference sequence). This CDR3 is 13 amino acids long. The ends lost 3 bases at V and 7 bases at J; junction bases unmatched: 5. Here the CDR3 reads CASSQVQGGGYTF. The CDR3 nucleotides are TGTGCCAGCAGCCAGGTTCAGGGGGGTGGCTACACCTTC.

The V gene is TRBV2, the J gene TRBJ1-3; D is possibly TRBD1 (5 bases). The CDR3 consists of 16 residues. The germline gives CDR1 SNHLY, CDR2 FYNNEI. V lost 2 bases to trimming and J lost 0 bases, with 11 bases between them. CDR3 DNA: TGTGCCAGCAGTGAAAACAGGCGGGACTCTGGAAACACCATATATTTT. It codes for CASSENRRDSGNTIYF.